The 30 T cell receptor beta chains reported below all come from one sample, sequenced in a study of blood T cell repertoires in COVID-19. Libraries were prepared by immunoSEQ multiplex PCR; TCRdb keeps only in-frame clonotypes and omits some of them. This table holds a few hundred thousand clones, about nine tenths found once. The sequenced material came from peripheral blood. The receptors were sampled from a woman in her forties or fifties with COVID-19, enrolled during active disease.

The V gene is TRBV7-2, the J gene TRBJ2-3; 7 bases are shared with TRBD1. The CDR3 has 14 amino acids. The germline V gene has CDR1 SGHTA and CDR2 FQGNSA. The junction had 5 bases not matched to a gene; V was cut back by 8 bases and J by 0 bases. The CDR3 nucleotides read TGTGCCAGCGTATCACAGGGGAGCACAGATACGCAGTATTTT. Protein: CASVSQGSTDTQYF.

This rearrangement joins TRBV9 to TRBJ2-5; TRBD2 agrees at 9 bases. The CDR3 loop spans 14 amino acids. Trimming took 2 bases from V and 5 from J; bases not matched to a gene: 4. CDR1 is SGDLS, CDR2 YYNGEE, per germline. CDR3 sequence reads: CASSVREGQETQYF. CDR3 coding DNA: TGTGCCAGCAGCGTGCGGGAGGGCCAGGAGACCCAGTACTTC.

This clone was seen just once. V gene TRBV4-3 combines with J gene TRBJ2-1; 12 bases line up with TRBD2. Germline lookup yields CDR1 LGHNA and CDR2 YSLEER. The CDR3 is 16 amino acids. V lost 5 bases, J lost 2 bases, and 4 bases stayed unmatched. CDR3 sequence: CASSTRLAGAYNEQFF. Written as DNA, the CDR3 is TGCGCCAGCAGCACCCGACTAGCGGGGGCCTACAATGAGCAGTTCTTC.

This clone was seen at least ten times. This chain joins TRBV24-1 and TRBJ1-1, with a tentative D call TRBD1 (5 bases). The CDR3 contains 14 residues. V shed 4 bases and J shed 3 bases, with 11 bases lying between them. From germline, CDR1 is KGHDR and CDR2 SFDVKD. CDR3 region: CATSEGEGDTEAFF. The CDR3 DNA is TGTGCCACCAGTGAAGGTGAAGGGGACACTGAAGCTTTCTTT.

The J gene is TRBJ2-1, the V gene TRBV5-1; 8 positions agree with TRBD2. Germline assignment: CDR1 SGHRS and CDR2 YFSETQ. V gave up 4 bases and J gave up 5 bases; unmatched junction bases: 8. The CDR3 contains 15 residues. CDR3 region: CASSVSGTRNNEQFF. The CDR3 coding sequence is TGCGCCAGCAGCGTTAGCGGGACCAGGAACAATGAGCAGTTCTTC.

This sequence joins TRBV29-1 and TRBJ1-1; 9 positions agree with TRBD1. From germline, CDR1 is SQVTM and CDR2 ANQGSEA. This CDR3 spans 12 amino acids. The V segment lost 8 bases and the J segment 5 bases; nucleotides outside the gene matches: 6. In nucleotides, the CDR3 is TGCAGCTTAAGACAGGGGGAAACTGAAGCTTTCTTT. Amino acids: CSLRQGETEAFF.

The chain uses TRBV7-9 and TRBJ2-1, with TRBD2 matching over 13 bases. The junction had 3 bases not matched to a gene; V was cut back by 5 bases and J by 5 bases. This CDR3 is built from 15 residues. Germline-derived CDR1 and CDR2 are SEHNR and FQNEAQ (reference sequence). CDR3 in DNA: TGTGCCAGCAGCCCGGGGACTAGCGGGAACAATGAGCAGTTCTTC. As protein: CASSPGTSGNNEQFF.

This sequence joins TRBV19 and TRBJ2-3; 12 bases map to TRBD2. In germline, CDR1 is LNHDA, CDR2 SQIVND (reference sequence). The CDR3 runs to 16 residues. V was clipped by 2 bases and J by 2 bases; unmatched bases: 2. CDR3 bases: TGTGCCAGTAGTATACTAGCGGGAGGGACCACAGATACGCAGTATTTT. As protein: CASSILAGGTTDTQYF.

The rearrangement links TRBV7-8 to TRBJ1-1; D is perhaps TRBD1 (6 bases). This CDR3 is 13 amino acids long. The V gene's germline CDR1 is SGHVS and CDR2 FQNEAQ. V was cut by 6 bases and J by 10 bases, with 18 bases left in between. The chain's CDR3 is CASSFPQGRGAFF. The CDR3 nucleotides read TGTGCCAGCAGTTTTCCACAGGGTCGGGGAGCTTTCTTT.

This chain connects TRBV19 to TRBJ1-5; the match to TRBD1 covers 11 bases. The germline CDR1 and CDR2 sequences are LNHDA and SQIVND (reference sequence). V lost 5 bases, J lost 6 bases, and 12 bases stayed unmatched. This CDR3 has 17 residues. CDR3: CASSPRGTGGRGQPQHF. The DNA for the CDR3 is TGTGCCAGTAGTCCCCGAGGGACAGGGGGTAGGGGTCAGCCCCAGCATTTT. The full variable domain, its missing parts supplied by reference TRBV19 and TRBJ1-5, is DGGITQSPKYLFRKEGQNVTLSCEQNLNHDAMYWYRQDPGQGLRLIYYSQIVNDFQKGDIAEGYSVSREKKESFPLTVTSAQKNPTAFYLCASSPRGTGGRGQPQHFGDGTRLSIL.

The CDR3 spells CASSPGLAGKGREQFF. The CDR3 nucleotides are TGTGCCAGCAGTCCCGGACTAGCGGGAAAAGGGAGGGAGCAGTTCTTC. The genes are TRBV27 and TRBJ2-1; 12 positions match TRBD2. CDR1 MNHEY and CDR2 SMNVEV come from the germline V gene (reference sequence). The CDR3 totals 16 residues. V trimming: 5 bases; J trimming: 10 bases; junction bases outside the gene matches: 12.

The J gene is TRBJ1-1, the V gene TRBV6-5; D call uncertain. Germline V CDR1 and CDR2: MNHEY, SVGAGI. Trimming removed 2 bases at V and 4 bases at J, with 5 bases between. The CDR3 is 12 residues long. The CDR3 spells CASSYEGTEAFF. DNA of the CDR3: TGTGCCAGCAGTTACGAGGGCACTGAAGCTTTCTTT.

V usage is TRBV30 and J usage is TRBJ2-3; D is perhaps TRBD2 (5 bases). From germline, CDR1 is GTSNPN and CDR2 SVGIG (reference sequence). CDR3 length equals 12 residues. V was cut by 4 bases and J by 8 bases, with 13 bases left in between. CDR3 DNA: TGTGCCTGGACGGGGTTTCGGAGTACGCAGTATTTT. As protein: CAWTGFRSTQYF.

This chain connects TRBV9 to TRBJ2-7; 9 nucleotides align to TRBD2. The CDR3 spans 15 residues. Trimming removed 0 bases from V and 5 bases from J; junction bases left unmatched: 6. From germline, CDR1 is SGDLS and CDR2 YYNGEE. The CDR3 DNA reads TGTGCCAGCAGCGTAGAGATAGCGGGAGTCAACGAGCAGTACTTC. The encoded protein is CASSVEIAGVNEQYF.

J is TRBJ1-3 and V is TRBV2; the D gene is possibly TRBD1 (6 bases). CDR3 length equals 15 residues. The V gene's germline CDR1 is SNHLY and CDR2 FYNNEI. V lost 5 bases to trimming and J lost 0 bases, with 11 bases between them. The CDR3 DNA is TGTGCCAGCAGTCGGGGGGGCTTCTCTGGAAACACCATATATTTT. Translation: CASSRGGFSGNTIYF.

V and J are TRBV19 and TRBJ2-1, with 7 bases that match TRBD2. The CDR3 contains 11 residues. Germline V CDR1 and CDR2: LNHDA, SQIVND (reference sequence). Trimming at V came to 3 bases and at J to 14 bases, leaving 4 bases not matched to a gene. CDR3 sequence: CASSMGGFKFF. The CDR3 region has the DNA TGTGCCAGTAGTATGGGGGGGTTTAAGTTCTTC.

Only one count was recorded for this clone. The J gene is TRBJ2-7, the V gene TRBV5-4; the match to TRBD2 covers 8 bases. Looked up from germline, CDR1 is SGHNT and CDR2 is YYREEE (reference sequence). J lost 3 bases, V lost 0 bases, and 5 bases had no gene match. The CDR3 consists of 15 residues. The CDR3 nucleotides are TGTGCCAGCAGCTTGGAACTAGCGGAGGTCTACGAGCAGTACTTC. Translated, it gives CASSLELAEVYEQYF.

V and J are TRBV6-9 and TRBJ2-1, with TRBD2 matching over 7 bases. The germline CDR1 and CDR2 sequences are MNHGY and SVAAGI. This CDR3 comprises 15 residues. V gave up 3 bases and J gave up 2 bases; unmatched junction bases: 4. The CDR3 is CASSYDGGTYNEQFF. CDR3 DNA sequence: TGTGCCAGCAGTTACGACGGGGGGACCTACAATGAGCAGTTCTTC.

The chain uses TRBV2 and TRBJ2-2; the D gene is possibly TRBD1 (5 bases). Trimming removed 6 bases from V and 9 bases from J, with 11 bases in between. CDR1 is SNHLY, CDR2 FYNNEI, per germline. This CDR3 is 12 amino acids long. In nucleotides, the CDR3 is TGTGCCAGCAGCGAGGCAGGGTGGGAGCTGTTTTTT. Protein sequence: CASSEAGWELFF.

The rearrangement joins TRBV23-1 to TRBJ2-1, with 8 bases aligning to TRBD1. TRBV23-1 is identified as an open reading frame with a role that is uncertain. V shed 4 bases, J shed 0 bases, and the junction held 11 bases outside the gene matches. This CDR3 comprises 18 residues. Here the CDR3 DNA reads TGCGCCAGCAGTCCGCACTTGGACAGGGCGAGCTCCTACAATGAGCAGTTCTTC. Protein product: CASSPHLDRASSYNEQFF.

V is TRBV7-2 and J is TRBJ2-2; TRBD1 might be the D (6 bases). The germline V and J ends were trimmed by 6 bases and 4 bases, with 12 bases remaining between them. CDR3 length: 14 amino acids. CDR1 and CDR2 (germline): SGHTA, FQGNSA. CDR3 nucleotide sequence: TGTGCCAGCAGACGTCAGGGGCTCACCGGGGAGCTGTTTTTT. Translated, it gives CASRRQGLTGELFF.

The chain uses TRBV6-1 and TRBJ1-5; D call uncertain. V lost 1 base, J lost 2 bases, and 9 bases lay in between. This CDR3 comprises 15 residues. Germline V gene lookup returns CDR1 MNHNS and CDR2 SASEGT. CDR3 loop: CASSEGQARNQPQHF. CDR3 in DNA: TGTGCCAGCAGTGAAGGGCAGGCGCGCAATCAGCCCCAGCATTTT.

V usage is TRBV24-1 and J usage is TRBJ2-1; 8 positions agree with TRBD2. This CDR3 is 14 amino acids long. From germline, CDR1 is KGHDR and CDR2 SFDVKD. The J segment lost 9 bases and the V segment lost 5 bases, leaving 8 bases of the junction unmatched. The CDR3 spells CATSVSGNRPEQFF. CDR3 DNA sequence: TGTGCCACCAGTGTTAGCGGGAACAGACCTGAGCAGTTCTTC.

This clone was recorded a few times. This chain joins TRBV5-1 and TRBJ1-6; no clear D gene. This CDR3 has 16 residues. Trimming removed 0 bases from V and 6 bases from J, with 13 bases in between. Germline CDR1 and CDR2: SGHRS and YFSETQ. The CDR3 is CASSLARGFGNSPLHF. The CDR3 nucleotides are TGCGCCAGCAGCTTGGCCCGGGGTTTCGGTAATTCACCCCTCCACTTT. Variable domain in full (rest from reference TRBV5-1 and TRBJ1-6): KAGVTQTPRYLIKTRGQQVTLSCSPISGHRSVSWYQQTPGQGLQFLFEYFSETQRNKGNFPGRFSGRQFSNSRSEMNVSTLELGDSALYLCASSLARGFGNSPLHFGNGTRLTVT.

V gene TRBV7-9 combines with J gene TRBJ2-5; TRBD1 aligns across 10 bases. CDR3 size: 14 residues. Looked up from germline, CDR1 is SEHNR and CDR2 is FQNEAQ (reference sequence). Trimming at V came to 4 bases and at J to 5 bases, leaving 4 bases not matched to a gene. The CDR3 bases are TGTGCCAGCAGCTCGACAGGGGGCATGGAGACCCAGTACTTC. Encoded protein: CASSSTGGMETQYF.

V is TRBV7-9 and J is TRBJ2-2; D perhaps matches TRBD1 (6 bases). With 1 base removed from V and 12 bases from J, the gap between germline ends came to 12 bases. This CDR3 spans 13 amino acids. Per germline, CDR1 SEHNR and CDR2 FQNEAQ (reference sequence). The CDR3 region has the DNA TGTGCCAGCAGCTTAGAGACAGGAGGCAAGCTGTTTTTT. The encoded protein is CASSLETGGKLFF. Drawing the rest from reference TRBV7-9 and TRBJ2-2, the complete variable domain is DTGVSQNPRHKITKRGQNVTFRCDPISEHNRLYWYRQTLGQGPEFLTYFQNEAQLEKSRLLSDRFSAERPKGSFSTLEIQRTEQGDSAMYLCASSLETGGKLFFGEGSRLTVL.

The genes are TRBV19 and TRBJ2-5; D perhaps matches TRBD2 (6 bases). Trimming cost V 3 bases and J 2 bases, with 10 bases left between them. Germline V lookup: CDR1 LNHDA, CDR2 SQIVND (reference sequence). CDR3 length: 14 residues. This CDR3 is CASSIGGMQETQYF. CDR3 DNA sequence: TGTGCCAGTAGTATTGGCGGGATGCAAGAGACCCAGTACTTC. The full variable domain, with the rest looked up from reference TRBV19 and TRBJ2-5, is DGGITQSPKYLFRKEGQNVTLSCEQNLNHDAMYWYRQDPGQGLRLIYYSQIVNDFQKGDIAEGYSVSREKKESFPLTVTSAQKNPTAFYLCASSIGGMQETQYFGPGTRLLVL.

The V and J genes are TRBV3-1 (or the pseudogene TRBV3-2) and TRBJ2-1; possibly TRBD1 for D (5 bases). The CDR3 totals 21 residues. CDR1 is LGHDT, CDR2 YNNKEL, per germline (reference sequence). The germline V and J ends were trimmed by 2 bases and 0 bases, with 26 bases remaining between them. DNA for the CDR3: TGTGCCAGCAGCCAACCCCAACCAGGGCTGACAGTATCGAGCTCCTACAATGAGCAGTTCTTC. Translating it yields CASSQPQPGLTVSSSYNEQFF.

This chain links TRBV6-1 with TRBJ2-3; 8 positions match TRBD1. J was trimmed by 7 bases and V by 2 bases; bases with no gene match: 5. The CDR3 is 14 residues long. CDR1 and CDR2 from the germline V gene are MNHNS and SASEGT. The CDR3 here is CASSEPPRGHTQYF. The CDR3 DNA sequence: TGTGCCAGCAGTGAACCTCCCAGGGGGCATACGCAGTATTTT.

The chain links TRBV30 to TRBJ2-1, with 7 bases fitting TRBD2. The CDR3 is 14 amino acids. The germline CDR1 and CDR2 sequences are GTSNPN and SVGIG (reference sequence). J gave up 4 bases and V 0 bases, and 3 bases lay outside the gene matches. CDR3 residues: CAWSVKRDYNEQFF. The CDR3 bases are TGTGCCTGGAGTGTTAAGCGGGATTACAATGAGCAGTTCTTC.